This T cell receptor beta chain was sequenced in a study of CD8 T cells in acute hepatitis C reinfection (dated by TCRdb to the early 2020s). With regard to the full study: Both during acute infection and after viral clearance, the study profiled the TCRbeta repertoire of CD8+ T cells that were specific for the HCV NS3-1073 epitope. A few spontaneous resolvers contributed paired acute and follow-up samples. Findings and caveats that apply to the study as a whole: NS3-1073 specific repertoires were highly diverse, with no significant diversity differences between acute resolver, follow-up resolver and acute chronic samples. Chronically infected subjects had no follow-up repertoires because NS3-1073 specific cells were too rare to sort. It was rare for CDR3 sequences to be shared with other epitopes, and exact matching may have been limited by differing sequencing approaches. Because bulk sequencing covered only the TCRbeta chain, the alphabeta pairing of the public clonotypes could not be determined. About a dozen public clonotypes were found regardless of outcome; one public clonotype used V04-02/J02-02. TRBV04 and TRBV06 gene families were preferentially used in all groups, and this usage was not explained by overrepresentation in the naive pool.

The FACS-sorted cells had their genomic DNA extracted, and the commercial immunoSEQ service was used to sequence the TCRbeta chains. The study's own analysis went as follows. ImmunoSEQ Analyzer software v3.0 and R v3.5.1 were used to analyze the repertoire data. Sequences containing stop codons or out-of-frame rearrangements were removed, so only productive rearrangements were analyzed. The sequencing provider supplied the Simpson diversity, Shannon entropy, CDR3 length and nucleotide addition metrics. Clonotypes were grouped by frequency into dominant, sub-dominant, low or lowest abundance categories, and clonotypes below 0.1% were left out of most analyses. A CDR3 amino acid clonotype was called public if the clonotype appeared in at least two subjects at a cumulative frequency of at least 0.5%. Sourced from immuneACCESS, this table was stored by TCRdb with only in-frame sequences that have V and J called. A share of the clones is absent; for the studies checked, an unresolved V gene accounts for under half, and the remainder has no known explanation. That table furnishes V, J and clone size, whereas the DNA furnished D and trimming. The sample contains approximately 39,000 clones, about 86% of them found a single time. The ten largest make up roughly 0.51% of the sample.

The intended sense of this specimen's time point label: naive CD8 control sorted from an acute-time-point sample. Enrolled in the Montreal Hepatitis C Cohort (HEPCO) in Canada, the donors were people who inject drugs, and these donors were followed every 3 months. Acute primary HCV infection was defined by a positive HCV RNA or antibody test following a negative test within the previous 24 weeks. Cells were surface stained with CD3, CD8 and CD45RO antibodies, and an aqua fixable dye was used to exclude dead cells. The cohort additionally had a handful of subjects who developed chronic infection, which was defined as HCV RNA positivity at 24 weeks. Once thawed from cryostorage, peripheral blood mononuclear cells underwent negative selection via the MACS CD8+ T cell Isolation Kit to obtain CD8+ T cells. Sorting of the cells was done on a BD FACSAria II cell sorter. Unmatched junction bases come to 3, with V trimmed by 4 bases and J by 4 bases. The CDR3 starts with the cysteine, ends with the phenylalanine, and has 13 residues. Solely the CDR3 DNA is kept, with 39 bases framed from the first base. CDR1 MNHEY and CDR2 SMNVEV were looked up in the germline V gene (reference sequence).

With respect to this clone: The antigen it recognizes is unknown. No base qualities exist here, and no much larger clone lies one base off it.

The sequenced material came from naive CD8+ T cells from PBMCs. Sample cell subset or site, as interpreted from the label and publication: sorted total naive CD45RO-negative CD8+ T cells. This chain joins TRBV27 to TRBJ1-1; 7 nucleotides in the junction match TRBD1. The sequence came from a man aged 30 to 39 with chronic hepatitis C. The DNA sequence is as follows: TGTGCCAGCAGTTCGTACAGGGGCACTGAAGCTTTCTTT. Translated, this is CASSSYRGTEAFF.